Sequencing of this T cell receptor beta chain was carried out in a study of brain T cells in children with intractable seizures (dated by TCRdb to the early 2020s). For context, the study as a whole: A NanoString immunology panel was first used to screen resected brain tissue from more than 40 pediatric epilepsy surgery cases for immune gene transcripts. Of the 12 selected surgery cases, pre-surgery blood was also sequenced for eight, so four had brain tissue only.

Of note for this clone: This clone's antigen is unknown. No base quality values were provided; no much bigger clone lies one nucleotide off.

The immunoSEQ assay was used to generate TCR beta chain sequences from genomic DNA. On the study's bioinformatics: CDR3 sequences that did not begin with the conserved framework cysteine at position 104 were removed by hand. Clonality was calculated as one minus the normalized Shannon's Diversity Index, with values ranging from 0 (maximal diversity) to 1 (oligoclonal). Chi-squared comparison-of-proportions tests were used to check whether the frequency of the same CDR3 differed between samples, for example brain versus blood. Public clonotypes were identified by searching immuneACCESS, and similarity to known antiviral clonotypes was assessed with the VDJdb browser. TCRdb obtained this table from immuneACCESS and retained in-frame rearrangements with V and J assigned. These tables miss some clones; where compared with another copy, unresolved V genes account for less than half of the shortfall, and the remainder is unexplained. The V and J calls and the clone size are those of that table, but D and trimming were determined from the DNA. The sample records a few hundred thousand clones, 93% of which are singletons. The ten largest clones represent 5.7% of the sample.

The investigation overall reported the following: Viral specificity was inferred solely from CDR3 sequence similarity, and the HCMV serostatus of the patients was not known. Because sequencing depth differed between pre- and post-surgery blood, the absence of clones from the pre-surgery sample may reflect undersampling.

The sample's time point label is to be understood as: blood from clinic visit 5 months post-surgery; TSC patient then seizure free. The surgery cases with the highest brain T cell transcript signatures were chosen for TCR beta chain sequencing of brain tissue, and also of blood when blood was available. Before surgery, patients had received at least one anti-epileptic drug. TCR-sequenced patients were children with drug-resistant epilepsy due to tuberous sclerosis complex, focal cortical dysplasia, Rasmussen encephalitis or hemimegalencephaly. Bulk genomic DNA was extracted from unsorted brain tissue and whole blood with the Monarch genomic DNA purification kit. The germline V end is reduced by 6 bases and the J end by 6 bases; junction bases left unmatched: 13. The CDR3, from cysteine to phenylalanine, totals 15 residues. The kept DNA is CDR3 alone, 45 bases in frame from the first base. CDR1 and CDR2 are read off the germline V gene (reference sequence) as SEHNR and FQNEAQ.

Sequencing used peripheral blood, obtained more than 4 months after surgery. This TCR was sampled from a boy in the first two years of life with tuberous sclerosis and intractable seizures. The chain uses TRBV7-9 and TRBJ1-2; the junction holds 7 bases that match TRBD1. The CDR3 corresponds to CASRQGGATPHGYTF. Here is the DNA: TGTGCCAGCAGGCAGGGGGGGGCTACCCCCCATGGCTACACCTTC.